The entry below gives a single T cell receptor beta chain sequence along with its context. This entry comes from a study of blood T cell repertoires in COVID-19. Study details: Italy, Spain and the United States were the sources of the convalescent and acute COVID-19 samples. Nucleic acid was either cDNA or gDNA, and it came from T cells, B-cell-depleted T cells, or PBMCs.

The CDR3 totals 15 residues. V lost 4 bases to trimming and J lost 3 bases; unmatched junction nucleotides: 7. Germline CDR1 is SGHDT and CDR2 is YYEEEE. As processed by the authors: From reference gene primer amplification, estimates of nucleated cell counts were derived. Repertoires were generated with immunoSEQ multiplex PCR, while TCRdb's copy carries only in-frame clones and drops some. Clone size and V and J calls were adopted from that table, with D and trimming inferred from the DNA. The data hold 130,000 or so clones, with approximately 90% observed a single time. Sequencing input: peripheral blood. The chain has TRBV5-6 and TRBJ2-7; 10 bases are shared with TRBD2. The source is a human donor in a cohort sampled during active COVID-19. The CDR3 bases are TGTGCCAGCAGCCTGACCCTAGCGGGAGTCTACGAGCAGTACTTC. Its translation: CASSLTLAGVYEQYF.